This T cell receptor (beta chain) was recovered during a study of Graves' ophthalmopathy and Graves' hyperthyroidism. The TCR beta CDR3 regions underwent amplification from RNA transcripts. RT-PCR in the first round used HTBI primers; a second-round multiplex PCR followed. MiXCR was run by TCRdb on the multiplex PCR reads, yielding one entry per CDR3 protein. The sample lists 400,000 to 450,000 distinct CDR3 sequences, 21% occurring once. Hyperthyroidism patients had new diagnoses, durations under 2 months, and ages of 18 to 65. Reliance was placed on clinical symptoms, serum thyroxine, TRAb, thyroid ultrasound and orbital computed tomography for diagnosis. At least ten counts were recorded for this clonotype. What it binds is not known. Study findings and constraints: Detection in blood was also observed for most expanded thyroid clonotypes above 0.001 frequency. The model predicted progression of ophthalmopathy with a sensitivity of roughly 71%, and its specificity was about 76%.

This TCR derives from a woman under 30 with stable Graves' hyperthyroidism. Input material: peripheral blood.

CDR3 sequence reads: CASSSPTKNTEAFF. The CDR3 bases are TGTGCCAGCAGTTCTCCAACTAAAAACACTGAAGCTTTCTTT. The rearrangement links TRBV12-3 or TRBV12-4 to TRBJ1-1; D remains unclear. CDR3 size: 14 residues. V lost 4 bases and J 2 bases, leaving 11 bases between the germline ends.